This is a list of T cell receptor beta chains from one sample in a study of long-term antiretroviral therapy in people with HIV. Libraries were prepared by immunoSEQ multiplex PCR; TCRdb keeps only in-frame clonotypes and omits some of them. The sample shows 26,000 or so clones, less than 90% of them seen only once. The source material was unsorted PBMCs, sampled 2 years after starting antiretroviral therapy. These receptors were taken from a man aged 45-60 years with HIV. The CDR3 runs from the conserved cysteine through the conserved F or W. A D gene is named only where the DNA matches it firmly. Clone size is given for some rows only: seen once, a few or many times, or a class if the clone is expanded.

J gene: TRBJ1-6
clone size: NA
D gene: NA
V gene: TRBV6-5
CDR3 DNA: TGTGCCAGCAGTTACTCAAGGGACATTTATAATTCACCCCTCCACTTT
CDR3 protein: CASSYSRDIYNSPLHF

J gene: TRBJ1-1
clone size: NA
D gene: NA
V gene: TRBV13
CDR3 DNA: TGTGCCAGCAGCTCCGGACGGCTGAACACTGAAGCTTTCTTT
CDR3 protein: CASSSGRLNTEAFF

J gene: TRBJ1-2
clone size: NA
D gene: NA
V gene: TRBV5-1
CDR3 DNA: TGCGCCAGCAGCTTGGGAGGACAGACCAGCGGCTATGGCTACACCTTC
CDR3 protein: CASSLGGQTSGYGYTF

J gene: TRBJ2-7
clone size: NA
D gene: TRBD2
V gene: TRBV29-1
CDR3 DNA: TGCAGCGTTGAAAAGGGAGGGGAGCAGTACTTC
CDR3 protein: CSVEKGGEQYF

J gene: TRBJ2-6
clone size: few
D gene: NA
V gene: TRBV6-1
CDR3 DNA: TGTGCCAGCAGTTCAGACAACTCTGGGGCCAACGTCCTGACTTTC
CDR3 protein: CASSSDNSGANVLTF

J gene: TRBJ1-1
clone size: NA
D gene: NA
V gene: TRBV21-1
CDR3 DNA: TGTGCCAGCAGCAAAGCCGGGACAGGGAAGGGAAACACTGAAGCTTTCTTT
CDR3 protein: CASSKAGTGKGNTEAFF

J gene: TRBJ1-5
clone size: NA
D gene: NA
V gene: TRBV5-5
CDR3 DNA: TGTGCCAGCAGCCCGCAGTGGGGTGAAAATCAGCCCCAGCATTTT
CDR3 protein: CASSPQWGENQPQHF

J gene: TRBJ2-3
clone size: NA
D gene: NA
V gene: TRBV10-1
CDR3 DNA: TGCGCCAGCAGTGCATCGCCCGGCAGCGCGCAGTATTTT
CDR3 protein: CASSASPGSAQYF

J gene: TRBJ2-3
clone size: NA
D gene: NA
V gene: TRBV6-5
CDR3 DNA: TGTGCCAGCAGTTACCGGGGGGCCAGCACAGATACGCAGTATTTT
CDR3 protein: CASSYRGASTDTQYF

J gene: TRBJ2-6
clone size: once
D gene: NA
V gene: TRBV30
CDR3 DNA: TGTGCCTGGAGTCGTGGGAAGAGCTCTGGGGCCAACGTCCTGACTTTC
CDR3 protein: CAWSRGKSSGANVLTF

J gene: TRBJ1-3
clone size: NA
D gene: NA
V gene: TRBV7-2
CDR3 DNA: TGTGCCAGCAGTGGAAGCGGGTACACCATATATTTT
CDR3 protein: CASSGSGYTIYF